The sequence of this T cell receptor (beta chain) was determined in a study of T-cell reconstitution after alpha-beta-depleted transplantation in children. This clonotype was seen a few times. Its target is unknown. Unique molecular identifiers featured in how the TCRbeta library was prepared. Each CDR3 protein is one row after TCRdb ran MiXCR on the PCR reads. This sample has 200,000 to 250,000 distinct CDR3 sequences; approximately 8.4% occur once, and the top ten carry under 40%. Study results and limitations: Several hundred expanded graft clones reportedly gave rise to the alpha-beta T cells present about two months after transplant.

The sequencing used PBMCs, mostly from graft donor cells, collected 360 days after TCRalphabeta/CD19-depleted stem cell transplant. The receptor was isolated from a male patient under 10 years old who had a stem cell transplant for acute myeloid leukemia, so the T cells may come from the graft donor.

This chain's CDR3 is CASSSYRPGTKVQYEQYV. CDR3 coding DNA: TGTGCCAGCAGCTCATATCGTCCGGGGACAAAAGTCCAGTACGAGCAGTACGTC. The chain links TRBV11-2 to TRBJ2-7; TRBD1 is a possible D gene (6 bases). The CDR3 consists of 18 residues. Trimming removed 4 bases from V and 4 bases from J, with 26 bases in between. Germline CDR1 reads SGHAT; CDR2 reads FQNNGV.